Each of the 19 T cell receptor beta chains below was sequenced from the same sample in a study of cytomegalovirus exposure and HLA in healthy donors. The PCR contained 60 Vbeta and 13 Jbeta primers. The assay was immunoSEQ multiplex PCR, and TCRdb's table has in-frame clones only and misses some. The sample lists about 160,000 clones; about 75% were seen once. Sequences were obtained from PBMCs. The receptors derive from a female donor in good health and CMV-seronegative.

Concerning this clone: Since the CDR3 does not end with the conserved phenylalanine or tryptophan, this likely comes from a read error. The CDR3 nucleotides are TGTGCCAGTAGTATTGGCGTGCTTAACTATGGCTACACCCTC. It is translated as CASSIGVLNYGYTL. This chain uses TRBV19 with TRBJ1-2; no reliable D call. Germline loops: CDR1 LNHDA, CDR2 SQIVND (reference sequence). This CDR3 spans 14 amino acids. Trimming took 3 bases from V and 1 from J, leaving 9 bases between them.

This clone was counted only a few times. This rearrangement joins TRBV11-1 to TRBJ2-3; D is unclear. CDR3 length: 14 residues. V dropped 8 bases and J dropped 0 bases, with 12 bases sitting between them. CDR1 and CDR2 from the germline V gene are SGHAT and FQDESV (reference sequence). In DNA form, the CDR3 reads TGTGCCAGCGCCTACTCCCTGAGCACAGATACGCAGTATTTT. As protein: CASAYSLSTDTQYF.

As regards this clone: Given a much more abundant clone one base away, this may be a read error. This chain links TRBV7-8 with TRBJ2-7, with D perhaps TRBD1 (5 bases). Deletions cut 5 bases from V and 3 bases from J, with 8 bases between. Germline V gene data show CDR1 as SGHVS and CDR2 as FQNEAQ. CDR3 size: 12 residues. DNA for the CDR3: TGTGCCAGCAGCCTGGACATCTACGAGCAGTACTTC. Its translation is CASSLDIYEQYF. Drawing the rest from reference TRBV7-8 and TRBJ2-7, the complete variable domain is GAGVSQSPRYKVAKRGQDVALRCDPISGHVSLFWYQQALGQGPEFLTYFQNEAQLDKSGLPSDRFFAERPEGSVSTLKIQRTQQEDSAVYLCASSLDIYEQYFGPGTRLTVT.

The rearrangement links TRBV4-1 to TRBJ2-1; tentatively, D is TRBD2 (5 bases). V was trimmed by 0 bases and J by 8 bases, leaving 14 bases between them. CDR3 length equals 15 residues. Germline V gives CDR1 MGHRA, CDR2 YSYEKL. Here the CDR3 reads CASSQDLGVSDEQFF. CDR3 in DNA: TGCGCCAGCAGCCAAGATCTTGGGGTTAGCGATGAGCAGTTCTTC.

V usage is TRBV6-5 and J usage is TRBJ1-1; no reliable D call. Trimming pared 6 bases from V and 7 bases from J, leaving 15 bases between. The CDR3 extends over 13 amino acids. The germline gives CDR1 MNHEY, CDR2 SVGAGI. CDR3 protein: CASSSPPSDEAFF. CDR3 in DNA: TGTGCCAGCAGCTCGCCTCCGAGCGATGAAGCTTTCTTT.

This rearrangement joins TRBV30 to TRBJ1-1; D is possibly TRBD1 (5 bases). This CDR3 region has 15 residues. In germline, CDR1 is GTSNPN, CDR2 SVGIG (reference sequence). The V and J ends lost 0 bases and 0 bases respectively, with 11 bases between them. CDR3 protein: CAWSVRPGLNTEAFF. The CDR3 DNA sequence: TGTGCCTGGAGTGTACGCCCAGGGCTGAACACTGAAGCTTTCTTT.

This chain links TRBV13 with TRBJ1-2; D unclear. The CDR3 is 14 amino acids. CDR1 and CDR2 from the germline V gene are PRHDT and FYEKMQ (reference sequence). V was clipped by 0 bases and J by 0 bases, with 5 bases between them. CDR3 sequence (DNA): TGTGCCAGCAGCTTAGGGTCAGCTAACTATGGCTACACCTTC. This sequence encodes CASSLGSANYGYTF.

The chain links TRBV9 to TRBJ2-7, with D tentatively TRBD2 (7 bases). This CDR3 spans 15 amino acids. The germline CDR1 and CDR2 sequences are SGDLS and YYNGEE. The germline V and J ends were trimmed by 3 bases and 2 bases, with 15 bases remaining between them. CDR3 in DNA: TGTGCCAGCAGCGAGGGGGGGATGGACACCTACGAGCAGTACTTC. Translated, it gives CASSEGGMDTYEQYF.

This clone was observed once. The chain has TRBV10-2 and TRBJ1-1; 9 bases fit TRBD1. CDR3 length: 16 residues. Germline lookup yields CDR1 WSHSY and CDR2 SAAADI. The trim removed 2 bases at V and 4 bases at J, leaving 8 bases unmatched. CDR3 sequence: CASSEDRGNIGTEAFF. CDR3 nucleotide sequence: TGCGCCAGCAGTGAGGACAGGGGGAATATCGGCACTGAAGCTTTCTTT.

V and J are TRBV5-6 and TRBJ1-6; no definite D call. The germline V gene has CDR1 SGHDT and CDR2 YYEEEE. Trimming left V 0 bases short and J 0 bases short, with 4 bases between. The CDR3 sequence is 15 residues long. CDR3 loop: CASSLGSSYNSPLHF. The CDR3 bases are TGTGCCAGCAGCTTGGGGAGCTCCTATAATTCACCCCTCCACTTT.

V usage is TRBV5-6 and J usage is TRBJ1-1; D possibly corresponds to TRBD1 (5 bases). The germline CDR1 and CDR2 sequences are SGHDT and YYEEEE. Deletions cut 3 bases from V and 3 bases from J, with 9 bases between. The length of the CDR3 is 13 residues. The CDR3 sequence is CASSWGPYTEAFF. Written as DNA, the CDR3 is TGTGCCAGCAGCTGGGGCCCCTACACTGAAGCTTTCTTT.

V is TRBV13 and J is TRBJ2-5; 7 bases match TRBD2. Germline values: CDR1 PRHDT, CDR2 FYEKMQ (reference sequence). V dropped 0 bases and J dropped 5; count of bases not matched to a gene: 6. This CDR3 is built from 15 residues. The CDR3 bases are TGTGCCAGCAGCTTAGGACTAGCGAGTGGGGAGACCCAGTACTTC. Encoded protein: CASSLGLASGETQYF. Full variable domain (remainder filled in from reference TRBV13 and TRBJ2-5): AAGVIQSPRHLIKEKRETATLKCYPIPRHDTVYWYQQGPGQDPQFLISFYEKMQSDKGSIPDRFSAQQFSDYHSELNMSSLELGDSALYFCASSLGLASGETQYFGPGTRLLVL.

The chain is built from TRBV5-6 and TRBJ2-7; D perhaps matches TRBD2 (6 bases). The CDR3 is 12 amino acids. In germline, CDR1 is SGHDT, CDR2 YYEEEE. V was cut by 1 base and J by 11 bases, with 13 bases left in between. The DNA of the CDR3 is TGTGCCAGCAGCTTGTGGGGGGAGCGGAAGTACTTC. Its protein is CASSLWGERKYF.

The gene calls are TRBV21-1 and TRBJ2-1; the table names TRBD1, a call not compared with the DNA. TRBV21-1 is deemed a pseudogene. The CDR3 totals 16 residues. In nucleotides, the CDR3 is TGTGCCAGCAGCGTCCGGGACAGGGGGTTCCACAATGAGCAGTTCTTC. Its protein is CASSVRDRGFHNEQFF.

This clone was observed once. This sequence joins TRBV29-1 and TRBJ2-1, with 9 bases lining up with TRBD2. V gave up 6 bases and J gave up 9 bases; unmatched junction bases: 15. The length of the CDR3 is 15 residues. The V gene's germline CDR1 is SQVTM and CDR2 ANQGSEA. CDR3 sequence (DNA): TGCAGCGTCCAACCCGGCGGGAGGGCCCAGGGTGAGCAGTTCTTC. This encodes CSVQPGGRAQGEQFF.

V gene TRBV10-1 combines with J gene TRBJ1-1; D gene uncertain. This CDR3 contains 13 residues. V was clipped by 0 bases and J by 1 base, with 3 bases between them. Germline V gene lookup returns CDR1 WNHNN and CDR2 SYGVQD (reference sequence). The chain's CDR3 is CASSESRNTEAFF. CDR3 in DNA: TGCGCCAGCAGTGAGTCCAGGAACACTGAAGCTTTCTTT.

J is TRBJ2-1 and V is TRBV7-6; perhaps TRBD1 as D (5 bases). This CDR3 is built from 12 residues. The V gene lost 0 bases and the J gene lost 10 bases, with 7 bases spanning the gap. CDR1 and CDR2 from the germline V gene are SGHVS and FNYEAQ. Here the CDR3 reads CASSLAGQEQFF. The CDR3 DNA is TGTGCCAGCAGCTTAGCGGGGCAAGAGCAGTTCTTC.

This clone has a handful of counts. V is TRBV4-2 and J is TRBJ1-2; D is unclear. CDR1 LGHNA and CDR2 YNFKEQ come from the germline V gene. The CDR3 totals 15 residues. Deletions cut 0 bases from V and 6 bases from J, with 14 bases between. CDR3 in DNA: TGTGCCAGCAGCCAAGAAGGTGGAGGCTATGATGGCTACACCTTC. This encodes CASSQEGGGYDGYTF.

This clone was picked up one time. The rearrangement uses TRBV2 and TRBJ1-1; D is unresolved. The V end lost 7 bases, the J end lost 2 bases, and 11 bases lay between the germline ends. CDR1 SNHLY and CDR2 FYNNEI come from the germline V gene. The CDR3 has 13 amino acids. Here the CDR3 DNA reads TGTGCCAGCACTACTAGAGGAAACACTGAAGCTTTCTTT. It codes for CASTTRGNTEAFF.